This is a list of T cell receptor beta chains from one sample in a study of blood T cell repertoires in COVID-19. Produced via immunoSEQ multiplex PCR; TCRdb's table is partial and in-frame only. Of 270,000 or so clones in the sample, 82% were seen once. The sequenced material came from peripheral blood. These receptors originate from a woman aged 18-29 years with acute or convalescent COVID-19. Each CDR3 is given with its conserved first and last residue. The D gene is left open where the match is weak. A clone size is listed for some rows: how often the clone was seen (once, few, many), or a class if it is expanded.

j_gene	d_gene	v_gene	abundance	CDR3nt	CDR3aa
TRBJ1-4	.	TRBV6-2/TRBV6-3	.	TGTGCCAGCAGCATCTTTTCCCCCGGGGAAAGCGGAAAACTGTTTTTT	CASSIFSPGESGKLFF
TRBJ2-7	.	TRBV4-1	once	TGCGCCAGCAGCCAACAGAGGGAAATCCCATCCGAGCAGTACTTC	CASSQQREIPSEQYF
TRBJ1-2	.	TRBV3-1/TRBV3-2	.	TGTGCCAGCAGCCAAGATCGGGGTGGTTACACCTTC	CASSQDRGGYTF
TRBJ2-2	TRBD1	TRBV18	.	TGTGCCAGCTCACCACGGACAGGGAGAGACACCGGGGAGCTGTTTTTT	CASSPRTGRDTGELFF
TRBJ2-4	.	TRBV5-1	.	TGCGCCAGCAGCTCCTATGGTTTAGGGGGAAACAAAAACATTCAGTACTTC	CASSSYGLGGNKNIQYF
TRBJ2-1	.	TRBV19	.	.	CASSILATGEVDQFF
TRBJ2-5	.	TRBV7-9	.	TGTGCCAGCAGCTTAGGCAGGGCCGCGGGGGAGACCCAGTACTTC	CASSLGRAAGETQYF
TRBJ1-4	TRBD1	TRBV29-1	.	TGCAGCGTCAACGAGGGACAGGGGGGGGAACTGTTTTTT	CSVNEGQGGELFF
TRBJ1-6	TRBD1	TRBV6-5	.	TGTGCCAGCGACGACAGGGAATTGGCACCCCTCCACTTT	CASDDRELAPLHF
TRBJ1-1	.	TRBV5-1	.	TGCGCCAGCAGCTTTAACGGGAATGTGAACACTGAAGCTTTCTTT	CASSFNGNVNTEAFF
TRBJ1-5	.	TRBV15	once	TGTGCCACCAGCTTTTTCGGGGGGGTGGGCAATCAGCCCCAGCATTTT	CATSFFGGVGNQPQHF
TRBJ1-2	.	TRBV6-2/TRBV6-3	.	TGTGCCAGCAGCCCAGGAGATGGCTACACCTTC	CASSPGDGYTF
TRBJ1-2	TRBD1	TRBV29-1	.	TGCAGCGCCAGGACTGAGGGACAGGGGGATGGCTACACCTTC	CSARTEGQGDGYTF
TRBJ1-3	.	TRBV29-1	.	TGCAGCGCCGGCGGACAGACCTCTGGAAACACCATATATTTT	CSAGGQTSGNTIYF
TRBJ1-5	.	TRBV7-2	.	TGTGCCAGCAGCTTAGTGGGCGTACAGAGCAATCAGCCCCAGCATTTT	CASSLVGVQSNQPQHF
TRBJ1-5	TRBD1	TRBV7-9	few	TGTGCCAGCAGCTCTCAGGGGGCGGGACAGCCCCAGCATTTT	CASSSQGAGQPQHF
TRBJ2-1	.	TRBV5-1	.	TGCGCCAGCAGAATTAACAGGAATGAGCAGTTCTTC	CASRINRNEQFF
TRBJ2-5	.	TRBV7-2	.	TGTGCCAGCAGCCCCCCCAACCAAGAGACCCAGTACTTC	CASSPPNQETQYF
TRBJ1-2	.	TRBV11-2	once	TGTGCCAGCAGCTTGGCAGGGCCTAACTATGGCTACACCTTC	CASSLAGPNYGYTF
TRBJ1-5	.	TRBV5-5	.	TGTGCCAGCATGCCGCGGAGTGACGCCAATCAGCCCCAGCATTTT	CASMPRSDANQPQHF
TRBJ2-5	TRBD1	TRBV5-1	.	TGCGCCAGCAGCTTGGGGGGGGGACAGGGGGCTCAAGAGACCCAGTACTTC	CASSLGGGQGAQETQYF
TRBJ2-5	.	TRBV30	.	TGTGCCTGGAGTAACAGGGTGGCCACGGGGGAGACCCAGTACTTC	CAWSNRVATGETQYF
TRBJ1-1	.	TRBV18	.	TGTGCCAGCTCACCAGCGGAGAACACTGAAGCTTTCTTT	CASSPAENTEAFF
TRBJ1-6	.	TRBV6-5	.	TGTGCCACGGGAGGGGGGACGACCTATAATTCACCCCTCCACTTT	CATGGGTTYNSPLHF
TRBJ2-1	TRBD2	TRBV7-2	.	TGTGCCAGCAGCCTGGGACTAGCGGGAGCGACCCGCTACAATGAGCAGTTCTTC	CASSLGLAGATRYNEQFF
TRBJ2-1	.	TRBV11-3	once	TGTGCCAGCAGCGCCAGATCAGGGGCCGGGGAGCAGTTCTTC	CASSARSGAGEQFF
TRBJ2-2	.	TRBV5-6	.	TGTGCCAGCAGCTTGGGTACTTACACCGGGGAGCTGTTTTTT	CASSLGTYTGELFF
TRBJ1-2	.	TRBV6-2/TRBV6-3	.	TGTGCCAGCAGTAAACAAACCAACTATGGCTACACCTTC	CASSKQTNYGYTF
TRBJ1-5	.	TRBV27	.	TGTGCCAGCAGCCGGGAGGGCATATTCAATCAGCCCCAGCATTTT	CASSREGIFNQPQHF
TRBJ1-2	TRBD1	TRBV4-3	.	TGCGCCAGCAGCCAAAACGTGGGACAGGGCTATGGCTACACCTTC	CASSQNVGQGYGYTF
TRBJ2-7	.	TRBV7-6	.	TGTGCCAGCAGCCCCGACACCTACGAGCAGTACTTC	CASSPDTYEQYF
TRBJ2-5	.	TRBV19	.	TGTGCCAGTAGTATGGACCCCTTACAGGCCCAGTACTTC	CASSMDPLQAQYF
TRBJ1-2	.	TRBV9	.	TGTGCCAGCAGCCCACGACAGGATCTACACTATGGCTACACCTTC	CASSPRQDLHYGYTF
TRBJ2-1	TRBD1	TRBV18	.	TGTGCCAGCTCCCCCAACCAGGACAGGGGCAATGAGCAGTTCTTC	CASSPNQDRGNEQFF
TRBJ2-1	TRBD2	TRBV9	.	TGTGCCAGCAGCTTTACTAGCGGAACTTACAATGAGCAGTTCTTC	CASSFTSGTYNEQFF
TRBJ2-7	TRBD2	TRBV27	.	TGTGCCAGCAGTTTCATCGGACTAGCGGGAGGCGAGCAGTACTTC	CASSFIGLAGGEQYF
TRBJ1-2	.	TRBV6-5	.	TGTGCCAGCAGCAATTCAGGGGTGGCCTATGGCTACACCTTC	CASSNSGVAYGYTF
TRBJ2-1	.	TRBV6-5	.	TGTGCCAGCAGTTACTGGGGGCAAGGTGGAAATGAGCAGTTCTTC	CASSYWGQGGNEQFF
TRBJ2-1	TRBD2	TRBV27	.	TGTGCCAGCAGTTTAGGACTAGCCCGGGAGCAGTTCTTC	CASSLGLAREQFF
TRBJ1-2	TRBD1	TRBV28	.	TGTGCCAGCAGTTTCGGTAGGGCAGGGGGTAACTATGGCTACACCTTC	CASSFGRAGGNYGYTF